This entry features one T cell receptor (beta chain) sequence. The target antigen is unknown. Germline V gives CDR1 SGHDN, CDR2 FVKESK. The junction had 11 bases not matched to a gene; V was cut back by 0 bases and J by 12 bases. This CDR3 spans 15 amino acids. The record originates from a study of beta chain features in type 1 diabetes. Every bit of the isolated RNA underwent reverse transcription, so sequencing read expressed TCRB transcripts. Method: immunoSEQ multiplex PCR; TCRdb's copy keeps in-frame clones and lacks some. This sample has roughly 160,000 clones; 6.5% to 9.5% occur once, and the top ten carry 0.94%. Study findings and constraints: Insertions were fewer and deletions more numerous at VDJ junctions in type 1 diabetes patients. A moderate, significant TCRB CDR3 shortening appeared in type 1 diabetes across four CD4+ subsets.

The material sequenced was central memory CD4+ T cells from blood. The rearrangement uses TRBV14 and TRBJ2-7; 10 nucleotides match TRBD2. The TCR sequence derives from a woman aged 35 to 49 with type 1 diabetes. CDR3 nucleotide sequence: TGTGCCAGCAGCCAAGACTTAATAGCGGGAGGACGACGGTACTTC. Residues: CASSQDLIAGGRRYF.